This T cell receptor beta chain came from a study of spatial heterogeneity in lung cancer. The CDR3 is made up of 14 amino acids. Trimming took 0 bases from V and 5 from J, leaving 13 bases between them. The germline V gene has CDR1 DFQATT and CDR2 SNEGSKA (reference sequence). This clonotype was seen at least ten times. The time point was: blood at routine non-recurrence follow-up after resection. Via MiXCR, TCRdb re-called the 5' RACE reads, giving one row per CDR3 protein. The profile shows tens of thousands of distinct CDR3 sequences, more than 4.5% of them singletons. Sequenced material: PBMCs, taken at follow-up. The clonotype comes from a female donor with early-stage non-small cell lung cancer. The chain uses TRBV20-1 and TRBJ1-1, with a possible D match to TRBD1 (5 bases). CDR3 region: CSARERGRRTEAFF. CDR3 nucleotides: TGCAGTGCTAGAGAAAGGGGTCGGAGAACTGAAGCTTTCTTT.